This is a list of T cell receptor beta chains from one sample in a study of blood T cell repertoires in COVID-19. Clones were sequenced by immunoSEQ multiplex PCR, and TCRdb holds only the in-frame ones, with some missing. The data show a few hundred thousand clones, with 70% to 90% seen just once and 7.8% held by the top ten. The sequenced sample was peripheral blood. These receptors were obtained from a woman aged 45-65 years who had recovered from COVID-19. Both conserved end residues are part of each CDR3. Fields, in order: V gene, J gene, CDR3 protein.

v_gene: TRBV28
j_gene: TRBJ1-2
CDR3aa: CASSSKTGTGANYGYTF

v_gene: TRBV7-2
j_gene: TRBJ2-7
CDR3aa: CASSLDRVVDEQYF

v_gene: TRBV20-1
j_gene: TRBJ2-1
CDR3aa: CSASVGQDNEQFF

v_gene: TRBV7-6
j_gene: TRBJ1-1
CDR3aa: CASSLAQAGTEAFF

v_gene: TRBV4-3
j_gene: TRBJ1-4
CDR3aa: CASSQDNGENEKLFF

v_gene: TRBV5-4
j_gene: TRBJ2-3
CDR3aa: CASSLIPRDQGGADTQYF

v_gene: TRBV3-1/TRBV3-2
j_gene: TRBJ1-2
CDR3aa: CASSRQRGTDGYTF

v_gene: TRBV6-5
j_gene: TRBJ1-5
CDR3aa: CASAGRREGPQHF

v_gene: TRBV19
j_gene: TRBJ1-1
CDR3aa: CASSIRTGSGWTEAFF

v_gene: TRBV30
j_gene: TRBJ2-7
CDR3aa: CAWRTIGNSYEQYF

v_gene: TRBV2
j_gene: TRBJ1-5
CDR3aa: CASREDRGVVKPQHF

v_gene: TRBV28
j_gene: TRBJ1-1
CDR3aa: CASSIQVNTEAFF

v_gene: TRBV29-1
j_gene: TRBJ2-3
CDR3aa: CSVVFSLSGTGLGNTQYF

v_gene: TRBV6-5
j_gene: TRBJ2-1
CDR3aa: CASTPFGSMDEQFF

v_gene: TRBV7-2
j_gene: TRBJ1-5
CDR3aa: CASSLGQGYQPQHF

v_gene: TRBV12-3/TRBV12-4
j_gene: TRBJ2-2
CDR3aa: CASSFVQTGELFF

v_gene: TRBV19
j_gene: TRBJ1-1
CDR3aa: CASSVTAGDTEAFF

v_gene: TRBV7-2
j_gene: TRBJ2-1
CDR3aa: CASSRAGGYNEQFF

v_gene: TRBV4-3
j_gene: TRBJ2-5
CDR3aa: CASSQWAGMGETQYF

v_gene: TRBV9
j_gene: TRBJ2-7
CDR3aa: CASSVEALGGEQYF

v_gene: TRBV10-3
j_gene: TRBJ2-5
CDR3aa: CAISERGNQETQYF

v_gene: TRBV7-9
j_gene: TRBJ2-5
CDR3aa: CASSFISREKETQYF

v_gene: TRBV20-1
j_gene: TRBJ2-3
CDR3aa: CSASRPRDLPGTQYF

v_gene: TRBV20-1
j_gene: TRBJ1-2
CDR3aa: CSASDRNYGYTF

v_gene: TRBV5-1
j_gene: TRBJ1-1
CDR3aa: CASSLTTGNTEAFF

v_gene: TRBV12-3/TRBV12-4
j_gene: TRBJ1-5
CDR3aa: CASRGTGGQPQHF

v_gene: TRBV29-1
j_gene: TRBJ1-5
CDR3aa: CSAGTPNQPQHF

v_gene: TRBV24-1
j_gene: TRBJ2-5
CDR3aa: CATSDLPGLAGGETQYF

v_gene: TRBV5-1
j_gene: TRBJ2-1
CDR3aa: CASSLKASGGYEQFF

v_gene: TRBV7-2
j_gene: TRBJ1-2
CDR3aa: CASSLGGVDLGYTF

v_gene: TRBV4-1
j_gene: TRBJ1-3
CDR3aa: CASSQNRGGNTIYF

v_gene: TRBV6-2/TRBV6-3
j_gene: TRBJ1-5
CDR3aa: CASSYSGGNQPQHF

v_gene: TRBV4-2
j_gene: TRBJ1-2
CDR3aa: CASSQLNAGEGSNYGYTF

v_gene: TRBV3-1/TRBV3-2
j_gene: TRBJ2-3
CDR3aa: CASSQPSGGRTDTQYF

v_gene: TRBV10-2
j_gene: TRBJ2-3
CDR3aa: CASSERTDTQYF

v_gene: TRBV5-6
j_gene: TRBJ2-2
CDR3aa: CASSGGGAANSPGELFF

v_gene: TRBV7-2
j_gene: TRBJ2-1
CDR3aa: CASSLGGLANEQFF

v_gene: TRBV11-3
j_gene: TRBJ2-1
CDR3aa: CASSLGPGRGDNEQFF

v_gene: TRBV21-1
j_gene: TRBJ1-2
CDR3aa: CASRDRNYWGYTF

v_gene: TRBV6-4
j_gene: TRBJ2-7
CDR3aa: CASAETGVYEQYF

v_gene: TRBV10-3
j_gene: TRBJ2-2
CDR3aa: CAISLGQDTGELFF

v_gene: TRBV6-8
j_gene: TRBJ1-1
CDR3aa: CASIKLPAAFF

v_gene: TRBV4-3
j_gene: TRBJ1-4
CDR3aa: CASSQDRGVPGKLFF

v_gene: TRBV30
j_gene: TRBJ1-2
CDR3aa: CAWSPTGNPYGYTF

v_gene: TRBV6-5
j_gene: TRBJ1-2
CDR3aa: CASRQGGYGYTF

v_gene: TRBV29-1
j_gene: TRBJ2-7
CDR3aa: CSVGEAYEQYF

v_gene: TRBV12-1
j_gene: TRBJ2-1
CDR3aa: CASSSLAGRGGEQFF

v_gene: TRBV5-1
j_gene: TRBJ2-6
CDR3aa: CASSAGQGTRASSGANVLTF

v_gene: TRBV30
j_gene: TRBJ1-2
CDR3aa: CASQGADYGYTF

v_gene: TRBV5-6
j_gene: TRBJ1-1
CDR3aa: CASSSWGVYNTEAFF

v_gene: TRBV5-6
j_gene: TRBJ2-7
CDR3aa: CASSLVASGGHEQYF

v_gene: TRBV18
j_gene: TRBJ2-5
CDR3aa: CASSPSGGRRKETQYF

v_gene: TRBV3-1/TRBV3-2
j_gene: TRBJ2-2
CDR3aa: CASSQDPAGAGGELFF

v_gene: TRBV7-2
j_gene: TRBJ1-5
CDR3aa: CASSSGSGRQPQHF

v_gene: TRBV27
j_gene: TRBJ1-1
CDR3aa: CASSFNGGGEAFF